Following are 23 T cell receptor beta chains from one sample sequenced in a study of shared clonotypes between healthy human individuals. Here immunoSEQ multiplex PCR was the method, and the copy in TCRdb shows in-frame clones only, minus some. This table has about 1.5 million clones, under 99% appearing once. The sequenced material came from naive CD4+ T cells sorted from blood. Sample subset: CD45RA+ positively selected. The receptor source for this set is a man aged 25-45 years in good health.

The V call is TRBV7-9, the J call TRBJ2-5, with D uncertain. Trimming stripped 3 bases from V and 4 bases from J, with 12 bases between. The germline gives CDR1 SEHNR, CDR2 FQNEAQ (reference sequence). The CDR3 contains 14 residues. The CDR3 DNA reads as TGTGCCAGCAGCTTGGTAGGAATAGGAGAGACCCAGTACTTC. Translation gives CASSLVGIGETQYF.

The chain recombines TRBV7-2 with TRBJ1-2; no reliable D call. The length of the CDR3 is 16 residues. Trimming stripped 0 bases from V and 2 bases from J, with 13 bases between. Germline-derived CDR1 and CDR2 are SGHTA and FQGNSA. The CDR3 sequence is CASSLAYPDLNYGYTF. The CDR3 bases are TGTGCCAGCAGCTTAGCGTATCCAGACCTCAACTATGGCTACACCTTC.

The chain employs TRBV18 and TRBJ2-5; weak D call: TRBD1 (5 bases). The CDR3 extends over 14 amino acids. In germline, CDR1 is KGHSH, CDR2 LQKENI. V lost 2 bases, J lost 9 bases, and 16 bases lay in between. The CDR3 DNA sequence: TGTGCCAGCTCACCAAAACAGGTCACAATGGCCCAGTACTTC. Translated: CASSPKQVTMAQYF.

The chain links TRBV28 to TRBJ2-5; TRBD2 matches at 7 bases. After removal of 2 bases from V and 2 bases from J, the junction contained 8 bases not matched to a gene. Germline CDR1 MDHEN, CDR2 SYDVKM. The CDR3 extends over 16 amino acids. The CDR3 bases are TGTGCCAGCAGTTTAACTCTAGCGGAGCAACAAGAGACCCAGTACTTC. This codes for CASSLTLAEQQETQYF.

The chain joins TRBV9 to TRBJ2-3, with D unresolved. The length of the CDR3 is 13 residues. Germline V gene lookup returns CDR1 SGDLS and CDR2 YYNGEE. Trimming pared 2 bases from V and 4 bases from J, leaving 8 bases between. The CDR3 region is CASSVTSPDTQYF. As DNA, the CDR3 is TGTGCCAGCAGCGTGACCAGCCCAGATACGCAGTATTTT.

V and J are TRBV5-6 and TRBJ1-2; D remains unclear. V gave up 4 bases and J gave up 2 bases, with 15 bases separating them. CDR3 size: 15 residues. Germline V lookup: CDR1 SGHDT, CDR2 YYEEEE. CDR3 sequence (DNA): TGTGCCAGCAGCCCGACTAAGGGAGCGAACTATGGCTACACCTTC. It yields the protein CASSPTKGANYGYTF.

The rearrangement links TRBV5-1 to TRBJ1-5; 8 nucleotides match TRBD1. The CDR3 runs 15 residues. After removal of 4 bases from V and 4 bases from J, the junction contained 7 bases not matched to a gene. The germline V gene has CDR1 SGHRS and CDR2 YFSETQ. CDR3 sequence (DNA): TGCGCCAGCAGCGTTACAGGGGGAGGGAATCAGCCCCAGCATTTT. Translating gives CASSVTGGGNQPQHF.

This chain links TRBV28 with TRBJ2-2; 11 bases line up with TRBD2. CDR1 MDHEN and CDR2 SYDVKM come from the germline V gene. This CDR3 is built from 17 residues. V dropped 6 bases and J dropped 5; count of bases not matched to a gene: 11. The CDR3 is CASSPRRLAGGTGELFF. The CDR3 nucleotides are TGTGCCAGCAGCCCAAGAAGGCTAGCGGGAGGAACCGGGGAGCTGTTTTTT.

The J gene is TRBJ2-2, the V gene TRBV11-3, with 7 bases matching TRBD1. The V segment lost 5 bases and the J segment 8 bases; nucleotides outside the gene matches: 11. Germline CDR1 reads SGHNT; CDR2 reads YENEEA. The CDR3 length is 15 residues. The CDR3 region has the DNA TGTGCCAGCAGCCTCTCGGGACAGCTAGTGGGGGAGCTGTTTTTT. It translates to CASSLSGQLVGELFF.

The chain is built from TRBV5-1 and TRBJ2-7; 7 positions agree with TRBD2. Germline V gene lookup returns CDR1 SGHRS and CDR2 YFSETQ. Trimming cost V 5 bases and J 3 bases; bases outside gene matches: 11. The CDR3 sequence is 15 residues long. CDR3 loop: CASRQSGTTYYEQYF. The CDR3 DNA reads as TGCGCCAGCAGGCAGAGCGGGACTACTTACTACGAGCAGTACTTC.

Points on this clone: The same CDR3 arises from other DNA sequences in this sample as well. V and J are TRBV5-1 and TRBJ2-3, with D tentatively TRBD2 (5 bases). V dropped 2 bases and J dropped 0 bases, with 7 bases sitting between them. The CDR3 loop spans 14 amino acids. Germline V lookup: CDR1 SGHRS, CDR2 YFSETQ. CDR3 coding DNA: TGCGCCAGCAGCTTAGCGGTTAGCACAGATACGCAGTATTTT. It specifies CASSLAVSTDTQYF.

V and J are TRBV7-8 and TRBJ2-7; D perhaps matches TRBD2 (6 bases). Trimming took off 5 bases at V and 6 bases at J, with 17 bases between the two ends. The CDR3 consists of 14 residues. Germline CDR1 and CDR2: SGHVS and FQNEAQ. The CDR3 sequence is CASSPTGVGGEQYF. CDR3 bases: TGTGCCAGCAGCCCTACGGGTGTGGGGGGCGAGCAGTACTTC. The full variable domain, completed using reference TRBV7-8 and TRBJ2-7, is GAGVSQSPRYKVAKRGQDVALRCDPISGHVSLFWYQQALGQGPEFLTYFQNEAQLDKSGLPSDRFFAERPEGSVSTLKIQRTQQEDSAVYLCASSPTGVGGEQYFGPGTRLTVT.

This clone was recorded once. The J gene is TRBJ1-2, the V gene TRBV9, with 9 bases aligning to TRBD1. The CDR3 spans 17 residues. The V and J ends lost 4 bases and 7 bases, in that order; junction bases with no gene match: 17. Germline V gene sequence: CDR1 SGDLS, CDR2 YYNGEE. The CDR3 spells CASSLTAGTGSQVGYTF. Written as DNA, the CDR3 is TGTGCCAGCAGCCTCACCGCGGGGACAGGGTCACAAGTTGGCTACACCTTC.

Comment on this clone: The sample contains more than one DNA sequence encoding this CDR3. The rearrangement uses TRBV5-1 and TRBJ1-5; no reliable D call. In germline, CDR1 is SGHRS, CDR2 YFSETQ. V was trimmed by 4 bases and J by 1 base, leaving 6 bases between them. The CDR3 is 13 residues long. The CDR3 is CASSPDSNQPQHF. CDR3 DNA: TGCGCCAGCAGCCCGGACAGCAATCAGCCCCAGCATTTT.

The V and J genes are TRBV10-2 and TRBJ2-1, with 16 positions matching TRBD2. Per germline, CDR1 WSHSY and CDR2 SAAADI. The CDR3 runs to 19 residues. With V trimmed by 2 bases and J by 0 bases, 4 bases remained unmatched. The CDR3 sequence: CASSEKGLAGGSSYNEQFF. The DNA of the CDR3 is TGCGCCAGCAGTGAGAAGGGACTAGCGGGAGGGAGCTCCTACAATGAGCAGTTCTTC.

The chain links TRBV12-2 to TRBJ2-1; the table assigns TRBD2, which was not confirmed against the DNA. TRBV12-2 is a pseudogene. The length of the CDR3 is 18 residues. The CDR3 here is CASRLVSGLPTYYNEQFF. The DNA for the CDR3 is TGTGCAAGTCGCTTAGTCTCAGGACTACCGACCTACTACAATGAGCAGTTCTTC.

The chain employs TRBV6-6 and TRBJ1-5; no clear D gene. The germline CDR1 and CDR2 sequences are MNHNY and SVGAGI (reference sequence). Deletions cut 7 bases from V and 2 bases from J, with 12 bases between. The CDR3 runs to 14 residues. CDR3 loop: CASTGKQGNQPQHF. The DNA of the CDR3 is TGTGCCAGCACGGGGAAACAAGGCAATCAGCCCCAGCATTTT.

The chain recombines TRBV5-6 with TRBJ2-7; D is unresolved. V gave up 0 bases and J gave up 3 bases, with 7 bases separating them. This CDR3 contains 13 residues. Germline V gene lookup returns CDR1 SGHDT and CDR2 YYEEEE. CDR3 nucleotide sequence: TGTGCCAGCAGCTTGGCCGCCGGCTACGAGCAGTACTTC. Translation gives CASSLAAGYEQYF.

The rearrangement links TRBV12-5 to TRBJ2-5, with 9 bases aligning to TRBD2. The germline V gene encodes CDR1 LGHNT and CDR2 FRNRAP. V trimming: 1 base; J trimming: 4 bases; junction bases outside the gene matches: 7. The CDR3 has 16 amino acids. The CDR3 spells CASGLASREGPETQYF. DNA for the CDR3: TGTGCTAGTGGTTTGGCATCGCGGGAGGGCCCAGAGACCCAGTACTTC.

The rearrangement joins TRBV27 to TRBJ2-3; D remains ambiguous. The V end lost 8 bases, the J end lost 6 bases, and 18 bases lay between the germline ends. The CDR3 contains 14 residues. CDR1 MNHEY and CDR2 SMNVEV come from the germline V gene (reference sequence). The CDR3 region has the DNA TGTGCCAGCTCTTTGTGGAGTTCGAAGGATACGCAGTATTTT. This codes for CASSLWSSKDTQYF.

The rearrangement links TRBV29-1 to TRBJ2-7; TRBD1 aligns across 11 bases. The germline V gene has CDR1 SQVTM and CDR2 ANQGSEA. With 6 bases clipped from V and 5 bases from J, the junction kept 9 bases outside the gene matches. The CDR3 sequence is 14 residues long. The CDR3 region has the DNA TGCAGCGTGGAACCGGGACAGGGGGTCAACGAGCAGTACTTC. It encodes CSVEPGQGVNEQYF.

The V gene is TRBV5-4, the J gene TRBJ2-2, with D unresolved. V was cut by 9 bases and J by 0 bases, with 9 bases left in between. The CDR3 extends over 13 amino acids. Germline V gives CDR1 SGHNT, CDR2 YYREEE (reference sequence). CDR3 protein: CATPGANTGELFF. CDR3 DNA: TGTGCCACCCCGGGCGCGAACACCGGGGAGCTGTTTTTT.

DNA for the CDR3: TGTGCCAGCACAGGGGTGGGCAATCAGCCCCAGCATTTT. The encoded protein is CASTGVGNQPQHF. The J gene is TRBJ1-5, the V gene TRBV6-1, with a weak D call TRBD1 (6 bases). The CDR3 spans 13 residues. CDR1 and CDR2 (germline): MNHNS, SASEGT. Between the trimmed V and J ends, which lost 7 bases and 2 bases, there was a span of 9 bases.